This TCR beta chain is drawn from a study of cytotoxic CD8 clonotypes in ibrutinib-treated CLL. At the level of the study: After a median approximately 12 months on treatment (6 to 36), response samples were drawn. The study, taken as a whole, reports: Baseline levels of clonality went above those of age-matched healthy donors and moved with circulating CD8+ T-cell counts. Public clonotypes were uncommon and contracted or stayed stable on treatment.

Points on this clone: Its antigen is not identified.

Between the trimmed V and J ends, which lost 6 bases and 7 bases, there was a span of 6 bases. Germline V lookup: CDR1 MDHEN, CDR2 SYDVKM. The CDR3 loop spans 11 amino acids. Profiled with immunoSEQ multiplex PCR; TCRdb holds only in-frame clones, not every one. The sample carries more than 12,000 clones, less than 80% recorded once. The chain uses TRBV28 and TRBJ2-2; no clear D gene. The clonotype comes from a human donor with chronic lymphocytic leukemia. The source material was PBMCs, sampled before ibrutinib treatment. The CDR3 protein is CASRGVGELFF. DNA of the CDR3: TGTGCCAGCAGAGGAGTCGGGGAGCTGTTTTTT.